Sequencing of this TCR beta chain was carried out in a study of blood T cell repertoires in COVID-19. Study as a whole: Some COVID-19 samples were acute and others convalescent; all came from the United States, Italy and Spain. From T cells, B-cell-depleted T cells, or PBMCs came the material, which was cDNA or gDNA.

The ends lost 6 bases at V and 9 bases at J; junction bases unmatched: 11. The CDR3 extends over 15 amino acids. The germline V gene has CDR1 MDHEN and CDR2 SYDVKM. Some clones are missing from TCRdb's copy, which holds only in-frame ones; the method was immunoSEQ multiplex PCR. The sample has 200,000 to 250,000 clones, approximately 91% seen once. The chain links TRBV28 to TRBJ1-5; 10 positions agree with TRBD1. The material sequenced was peripheral blood. This clonotype was obtained from a woman aged 40-49 years who had recovered from COVID-19. The CDR3 region has the DNA TGTGCCAGCAGCACCGGGACAGGGGAACGGAGGCCCCAGCATTTT. Its translation is CASSTGTGERRPQHF.